This TCR beta chain was recorded in a study of blood T cell repertoires in COVID-19 (dated by TCRdb to 2018 to 2021). Notes on the research overall: Samples covering the acute and convalescent phases of COVID-19 were provided by collaborators in the United States, Italy and Spain. The material from the prospective study consisted of cDNA or gDNA derived from T cells, B-cell-depleted T cells, or PBMCs. HLA class I and class II types, where available, came from metadata supplied by the sample provider rather than from assay-based typing. The dataset comprised deeply sampled blood TCRbeta repertoires from subjects exposed to, actively infected with, or recovered from COVID-19. A de-identified subject ID, COVID-19 status, age in years and sex were almost always included in the sample metadata. The samples were drawn from two sources: the first 160 participants of the ongoing ImmuneRACE study, and 1,200 or so subjects contributed by 6 global collaborators. The repertoires were released in a freely available public database intended as a resource for research on the immune response to SARS-CoV-2.

Collaborating institutions collected whole blood in K2EDTA tubes following their own protocols. For TCRbeta analysis, collaborators shipped samples in one of three forms: frozen whole blood, isolated PBMCs, or DNA extracted from either of those sample types. Overall study outcomes, separate from this receptor: The quantity of clinical and demographic metadata differed by source and by participant and was supplied without curation.

Trimming costs V 1 base and J 12 bases, and their ends lie 14 bases apart. The germline V gene supplies CDR1 SGHRS and CDR2 YFSETQ. Spanning cysteine to phenylalanine, the CDR3 consists of 13 amino acids. The sequence is cut down to CDR3 DNA, 39 bases in frame from base 1. The immunoSEQ Assay, a bias-controlled multiplex PCR, was used to amplify TCRbeta CDR3 regions from genomic DNA. Turning to the authors' computational methods: The number of nucleated cells in each sample was estimated by amplification of reference gene primers within the assay. To quantify the absolute abundance of each unique TCRbeta CDR3 rearrangement, sequence reads were collapsed and filtered. For each sample, productive Simpson clonality was calculated by taking the square root of Simpson's diversity index across productive rearrangements. TCRdb re-hosts the immuneACCESS table, in-frame sequences only. Its copies lack some clones; in the studies checked, an unresolved V gene accounts for under half of them, and the cause for the rest is not known. The V and J calls and clone size are taken from that table; D and trimming were inferred from the DNA. This sample has 61,000 or so clones in its table, and roughly four fifths of those were observed once. 3.5% of the sample lies in the top ten.

Details on this clone: Its antigen remains unidentified. Within one base of it there is no much larger clone, and no base qualities were kept.

This receptor was taken from a woman of 80 years or more with acute or convalescent COVID-19. Recombination connected TRBV5-1 to TRBJ1-5, with the D segment identity uncertain. The sequencing input was peripheral blood. The CDR3 protein is CASSLLPGKIQHF. The DNA is TGCGCCAGCAGCTTGCTGCCGGGGAAGATCCAGCATTTT.